A selection of T cell receptor beta chains follows, all from one sample in a study of blood T cells in healthy people across ages. TCRdb called the 5' RACE reads again in MiXCR, with one record for every CDR3 protein. The sample includes over 1.5 million distinct CDR3 sequences, around 48% seen only once; the top ten take 2.1%. The sample taken for sequencing was blood. The receptors come from a woman aged 40 to 50 in good health. CDR3s include the opening cysteine and the closing phenylalanine or tryptophan. The order of the fields is V gene, J gene, D gene, CDR3 length, clone size, CDR3 protein, CDR3 DNA. The D gene is left open where the match is weak. The size entry is marked missing in some rows and otherwise reads once, few, many or a size class.

TRBV7-2	TRBJ2-3	-	15	-	CASSQQGGRGDTQYF	TGTGCCAGCAGCCAGCAGGGGGGCCGGGGAGATACGCAGTATTTT
TRBV20-1	TRBJ2-7	-	12	-	CSAKTVSYEQYF	TGCAGTGCAAAGACGGTGTCCTACGAGCAGTACTTC
TRBV4-3	TRBJ2-1	TRBD2	16	few	CASSQATSGAFNEQFF	TGCGCCAGCAGCCAAGCGACTAGCGGGGCGTTCAATGAGCAGTTCTTC
TRBV20-1	TRBJ2-1	-	11	-	CSAAMAAAEFF	TGCAGTGCCGCCATGGCCGCGGCGGAGTTCTTC
TRBV7-2	TRBJ2-6	-	17	few	CASSLQRGGSGANVLTF	TGTGCCAGCAGCTTACAGAGAGGGGGCTCTGGGGCCAACGTCCTGACTTTC
TRBV12-3/TRBV12-4	TRBJ2-5	-	14	few	CASSQTSKPETQYF	TGTGCCAGCAGTCAAACTAGCAAACCAGAGACCCAGTACTTC
TRBV5-1	TRBJ2-5	-	15	-	CASSAQTGAQETQYF	TGCGCCAGCTCAGCTCAGACAGGAGCCCAAGAGACCCAGTACTTC
TRBV29-1	TRBJ2-7	-	13	-	CSVALKGLYEQYF	TGCAGCGTGGCGTTAAAGGGACTTTACGAGCAGTACTTC
TRBV20-1	TRBJ1-5	TRBD1	16	-	CSASVGALRGHQPQHF	TGCAGTGCTAGCGTTGGAGCCCTGAGGGGGCATCAGCCCCAGCATTTT
TRBV20-1	TRBJ1-5	TRBD1	15	few	CSARGRGTGVQPQHF	TGCAGTGCTAGAGGCCGCGGGACAGGGGTTCAGCCCCAGCATTTT
TRBV25-1	TRBJ2-5	TRBD2	16	few	CASSELASGGSETQYF	TGTGCCAGCAGTGAATTAGCTAGCGGGGGTTCGGAGACCCAGTACTTC
TRBV6-5	TRBJ1-4	-	16	-	CASSYSRGERGEKLFF	TGTGCCAGCAGTTACTCGCGCGGTGAACGTGGTGAAAAACTGTTTTTT
TRBV6-4	TRBJ1-2	TRBD1	14	-	CASSLTGEYYGYTF	TGTGCCAGCAGTTTAACAGGGGAATACTATGGCTACACCTTC
TRBV20-1	TRBJ2-7	-	18	-	CSVTQFTNPLYTYNEQYF	TGCAGTGTAACCCAGTTCACTAATCCCCTCTATACCTACAATGAGCAGTACTTC
TRBV15	TRBJ2-1	-	14	-	CATSRAGLNNEQFF	TGTGCCACCAGCAGAGCGGGGCTAAACAATGAGCAGTTCTTC
TRBV20-1	TRBJ1-5	TRBD1	14	-	CSAQGTGVYQPQHF	TGCAGTGCCCAGGGGACAGGGGTTTATCAGCCCCAGCATTTT
TRBV21-1	TRBJ2-7	-	16	-	CASTSGDRRESYEQYF	TGTGCCAGCACCTCGGGGGACAGACGGGAATCCTACGAGCAGTACTTC
TRBV7-9	TRBJ2-5	-	13	-	CASSPSRSNEQYF	TGTGCCAGCAGCCCGAGCAGGAGTAATGAGCAGTACTTC
TRBV10-3	TRBJ2-4	TRBD2	13	few	CAVRGGGRNIQYF	TGTGCCGTGCGCGGGGGAGGGAGAAACATTCAGTACTTC
TRBV6-2/TRBV6-3	TRBJ2-1	TRBD2	15	-	CASSVLAGVYNEQFF	TGTGCCAGCAGTGTTCTAGCGGGGGTGTACAATGAGCAGTTCTTC
TRBV28	TRBJ2-7	-	14	few	CASSFGAKGGEQYF	TGTGCCAGCAGTTTTGGGGCCAAAGGGGGTGAGCAGTACTTC
TRBV14	TRBJ2-1	TRBD2	21	-	CASSPQILGTSGGFSYNEQFF	TGTGCCAGCAGCCCACAAATTTTGGGGACTAGCGGGGGTTTCTCCTACAATGAGCAGTTCTTC
TRBV14	TRBJ2-1	TRBD2	15	few	CASRPARLATNEQFF	TGTGCCAGCAGACCCGCCAGACTAGCAACGAATGAGCAGTTCTTC
TRBV20-1	TRBJ1-2	-	14	-	CSARSPLSTYGYTF	TGCAGTGCTAGATCACCCCTATCGACCTATGGCTACACCTTC
TRBV12-3/TRBV12-4	TRBJ2-1	-	15	-	CASSQPGPITYEQFF	TGTGCCAGCAGCCAACCGGGCCCCATAACGTATGAGCAGTTCTTC
TRBV7-2	TRBJ1-5	-	14	-	CASSPGKGEPPQHF	TGTGCCAGCAGCCCCGGGAAAGGGGAACCGCCCCAGCATTTT
TRBV19	TRBJ2-5	-	13	many	CASNRDVGGTQYF	TGTGCCAGTAACCGGGACGTCGGAGGGACCCAGTACTTC
TRBV19	TRBJ2-1	-	17	-	CASSIREGASLRNEQFF	TGTGCCAGTAGTATAAGGGAGGGGGCGTCGCTTCGGAATGAGCAGTTCTTC
TRBV15	TRBJ2-7	-	14	-	CATSRITYSYEQYF	TGTGCCACTTCCCGGATCACCTACTCCTATGAGCAGTACTTC